A selection of T cell receptor beta chains follows, all from one sample in a study of blood T cell repertoires in COVID-19. Method: immunoSEQ multiplex PCR; TCRdb's copy keeps in-frame clones and lacks some. The sample yields roughly 150,000 clones, roughly 80% seen once. Source material: peripheral blood. The source of these receptors is a woman at least 80 years old with acute or convalescent COVID-19. The conserved cysteine and the conserved F or W are not part of the CDR3 here. Fields, in order: V gene, CDR3 protein.

V gene: TRBV5-6; CDR3 protein: ASSFTGTEETQY
V gene: TRBV4-3; CDR3 protein: ASSQVQGEKLF
V gene: TRBV5-7; CDR3 protein: ASSLKRSSGGIYEQY
V gene: TRBV7-2; CDR3 protein: ASSLVAGGADTQY
V gene: TRBV30; CDR3 protein: AWSVTQGAYGYT
V gene: TRBV19; CDR3 protein: ASSSEPSYGYT
V gene: TRBV7-2; CDR3 protein: ASSFTSGGANEQF
V gene: TRBV14; CDR3 protein: ASSQVRGGSETQY
V gene: TRBV7-2; CDR3 protein: ASSTLGLAGVNEQY
V gene: TRBV28; CDR3 protein: ASIDRASNSPLH
V gene: TRBV6-6; CDR3 protein: ASSHSLPGGGYT
V gene: TRBV19; CDR3 protein: ASSMAWDRGYSPLH
V gene: TRBV5-8; CDR3 protein: ASSSGYYEQY
V gene: TRBV29-1; CDR3 protein: SVQKADTEAF
V gene: TRBV25-1; CDR3 protein: ASSEPRGAGANVLT
V gene: TRBV15; CDR3 protein: ATSKRGGSTDTQY
V gene: TRBV4-1; CDR3 protein: ASSSSLFYEQY
V gene: TRBV18; CDR3 protein: ASSPLGLKYEQY
V gene: TRBV6-5; CDR3 protein: ASSPTTVQPQH
V gene: TRBV4-1; CDR3 protein: ASSNIGLAGGPQGDNEQF
V gene: TRBV9; CDR3 protein: ASSPRPGGNEQY
V gene: TRBV10-3; CDR3 protein: AISETAGDQPQH
V gene: TRBV6-5; CDR3 protein: ASRPTTGGQSEQY
V gene: TRBV24-1; CDR3 protein: ATSDPSRPYGYT
V gene: TRBV27; CDR3 protein: ASSAQPGQRTYEQY
V gene: TRBV28; CDR3 protein: ASSSPGTGGRETQY
V gene: TRBV2; CDR3 protein: ASRGPNQPQH
V gene: TRBV4-1; CDR3 protein: ASSQYYRDSSGNTIY
V gene: TRBV15; CDR3 protein: ATSPNPNLSYT
V gene: TRBV10-1; CDR3 protein: ASRGQNRDEQF
V gene: TRBV3-1/TRBV3-2; CDR3 protein: ASSQDIHPNYGYT
V gene: TRBV19; CDR3 protein: ASSRGQNNSPLH
V gene: TRBV28; CDR3 protein: ASSSQLGHNEKLF
V gene: TRBV10-3; CDR3 protein: AISESEYTEAF
V gene: TRBV5-1; CDR3 protein: ASSLAEGAVYEQY
V gene: TRBV19; CDR3 protein: ASSPGHGGDYGYT
V gene: TRBV20-1; CDR3 protein: SASWRLAGGTETDTQY
V gene: TRBV6-5; CDR3 protein: ASRQGGARAYEQY
V gene: TRBV2; CDR3 protein: ASSEQGGGETQY